One TCR beta chain is described in this entry. Its antigen is not identified. This specimen includes other DNA sequences encoding the same CDR3. Sequencing used immunoSEQ multiplex PCR; TCRdb keeps in-frame clones, though not all of them. The sample yields hundreds of thousands of clones, around 90% seen once. Treatment reported: approximately 18 received Ad26.COV2.S at low or high dose, single or two shots; about 5 received placebo; per-sample allocation not given. All samples were drawn on day 63, counting from the first vaccine or placebo injection. The individual, an adult aged 18-55 years, was a donor in Boston. Germline CDR1 reads SGDLS; CDR2 reads YYNGEE. V was pared by 2 bases and J by 0 bases, with 8 bases between. There are 15 residues in the CDR3. This sample is drawn from a study of Ad26.COV2.S vaccination and SARS-CoV-2 variants. Background on the study: Intramuscular Ad26.COV2.S at 5x10^10 or 1x10^11 viral particles. The study's findings and limits: There was reportedly substantial breadth in spike-specific CD8+ and CD4+ T cell responses after vaccination.

The TCR originated in a person between 18 and 60 years old who received the Ad26.COV2.S COVID-19 vaccine or a placebo. The material sequenced was peripheral blood, taken in a trial of Ad26.COV2.S vaccine versus placebo. The chain has TRBV9 and TRBJ2-2; D gene unclear. CDR3 nucleotide sequence: TGTGCCAGCAGCGTCCTAGATGCGAACACCGGGGAGCTGTTTTTT. It encodes CASSVLDANTGELFF.